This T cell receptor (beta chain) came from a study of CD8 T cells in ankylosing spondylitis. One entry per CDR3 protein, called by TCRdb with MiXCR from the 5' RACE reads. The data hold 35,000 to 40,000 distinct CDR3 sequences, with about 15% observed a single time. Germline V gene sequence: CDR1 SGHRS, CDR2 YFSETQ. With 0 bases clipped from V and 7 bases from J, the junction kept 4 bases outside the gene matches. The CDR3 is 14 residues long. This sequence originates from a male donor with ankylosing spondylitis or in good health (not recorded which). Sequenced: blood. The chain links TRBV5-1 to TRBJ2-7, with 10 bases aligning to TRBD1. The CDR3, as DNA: TGCGCCAGCAGCTTGGCCCGGACAGGGGGGGAGCAGTACTTC. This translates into CASSLARTGGEQYF.